This T cell receptor (beta chain) stems from a study of Tregs in tolerant kidney transplant recipients. The CDR3 length is 17 residues. The V segment lost 2 bases and the J segment 4 bases; nucleotides outside the gene matches: 12. Germline CDR1 reads KGHSH; CDR2 reads LQKENI. This clone was found once. Using immunoSEQ multiplex PCR, the repertoire was profiled, and TCRdb retains in-frame clones only, with some absent. The sample lists over 60,000 clones; 84% were seen once. The chain carries TRBV18 and TRBJ2-5; 8 bases are shared with TRBD2. The specimen was CD4+ T cells from blood. The TCR comes from a human donor in good health. In DNA form, the CDR3 reads TGTGCCAGCTCACCAACGGCGGGGGGTCACTCCGGAGAGACCCAGTACTTC. It yields the protein CASSPTAGGHSGETQYF. Variable domain in full (rest from reference TRBV18 and TRBJ2-5): NAGVMQNPRHLVRRRGQEARLRCSPMKGHSHVYWYRQLPEEGLKFMVYLQKENIIDESGMPKERFSAEFPKEGPSILRIQQVVRGDSAAYFCASSPTAGGHSGETQYFGPGTRLLVL.